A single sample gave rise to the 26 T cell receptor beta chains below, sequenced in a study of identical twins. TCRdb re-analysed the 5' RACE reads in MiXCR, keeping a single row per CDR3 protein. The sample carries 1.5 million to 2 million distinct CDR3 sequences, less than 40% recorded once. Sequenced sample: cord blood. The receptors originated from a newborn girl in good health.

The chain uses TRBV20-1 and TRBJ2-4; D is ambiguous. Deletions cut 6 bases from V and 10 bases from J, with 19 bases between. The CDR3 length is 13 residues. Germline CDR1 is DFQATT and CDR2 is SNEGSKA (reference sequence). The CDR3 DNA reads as TGCAGTGCCCAGAGGCCTGCGACGGTGATTCAGTACTTC. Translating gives CSAQRPATVIQYF.

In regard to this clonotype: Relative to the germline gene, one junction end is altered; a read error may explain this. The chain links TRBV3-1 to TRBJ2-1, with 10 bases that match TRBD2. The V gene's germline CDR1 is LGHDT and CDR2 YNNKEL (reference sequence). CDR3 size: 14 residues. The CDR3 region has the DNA TGTGCCAGCAGTATAGCGGGAGGCCCCAATGAGCGGTTCTTC. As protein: CASSIAGGPNERFF.

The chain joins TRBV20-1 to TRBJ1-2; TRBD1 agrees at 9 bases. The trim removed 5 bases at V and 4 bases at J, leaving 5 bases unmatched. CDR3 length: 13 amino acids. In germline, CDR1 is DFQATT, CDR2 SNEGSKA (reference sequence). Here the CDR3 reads CSARLTGGYGYTF. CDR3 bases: TGCAGTGCTCGATTGACAGGGGGCTATGGCTACACCTTC.

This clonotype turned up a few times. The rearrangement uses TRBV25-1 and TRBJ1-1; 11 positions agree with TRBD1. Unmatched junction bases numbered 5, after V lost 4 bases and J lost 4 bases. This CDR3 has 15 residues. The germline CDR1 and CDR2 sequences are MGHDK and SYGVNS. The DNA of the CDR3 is TGTGCCAGCAGTGTGGCCGGGACAGGGGGCACTGAAGCTTTCTTT. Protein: CASSVAGTGGTEAFF.

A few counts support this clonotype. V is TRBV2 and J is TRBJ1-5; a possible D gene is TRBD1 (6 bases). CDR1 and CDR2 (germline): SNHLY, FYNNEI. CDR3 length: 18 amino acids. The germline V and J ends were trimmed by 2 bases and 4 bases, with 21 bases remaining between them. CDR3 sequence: CASSEKWGYRDYNQPQHF. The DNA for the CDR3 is TGTGCCAGCAGTGAAAAGTGGGGTTACAGGGACTATAATCAGCCCCAGCATTTT.

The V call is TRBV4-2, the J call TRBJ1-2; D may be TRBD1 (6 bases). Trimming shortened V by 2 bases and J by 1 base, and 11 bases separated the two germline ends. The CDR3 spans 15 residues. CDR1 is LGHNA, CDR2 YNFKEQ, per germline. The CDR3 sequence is CASSQLTGGNYGYTF. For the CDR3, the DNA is TGTGCCAGCAGCCAATTGACAGGAGGTAACTATGGCTACACCTTC.

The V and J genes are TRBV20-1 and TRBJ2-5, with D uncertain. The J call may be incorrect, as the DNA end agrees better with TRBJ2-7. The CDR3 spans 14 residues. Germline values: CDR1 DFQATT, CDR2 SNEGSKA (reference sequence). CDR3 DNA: TGCAGTGCTAGAGATACGGCTGGTCCTCACGAGCAGTACTTC. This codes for CSARDTAGPHEQYF.

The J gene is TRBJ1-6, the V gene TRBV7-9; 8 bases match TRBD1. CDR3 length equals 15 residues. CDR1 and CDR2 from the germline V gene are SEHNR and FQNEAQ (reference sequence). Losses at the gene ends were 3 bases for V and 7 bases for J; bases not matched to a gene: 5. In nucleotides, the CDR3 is TGTGCCAGCAGCTTCGACACAGGGGGAAATTCACCCCTCCACTTT. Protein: CASSFDTGGNSPLHF. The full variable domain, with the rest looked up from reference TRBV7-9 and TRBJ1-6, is DTGVSQNPRHKITKRGQNVTFRCDPISEHNRLYWYRQTLGQGPEFLTYFQNEAQLEKSRLLSDRFSAERPKGSFSTLEIQRTEQGDSAMYLCASSFDTGGNSPLHFGNGTRLTVT.

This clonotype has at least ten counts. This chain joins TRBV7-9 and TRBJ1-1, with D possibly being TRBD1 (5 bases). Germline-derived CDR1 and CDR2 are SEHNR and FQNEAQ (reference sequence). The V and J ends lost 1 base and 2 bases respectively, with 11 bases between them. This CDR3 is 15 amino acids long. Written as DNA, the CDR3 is TGTGCCAGCAGCTTAGTGGCTGGGGGAAACACTGAAGCTTTCTTT. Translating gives CASSLVAGGNTEAFF.

CDR3 nucleotides: TGCAGTGCTGGCCGCCTAGCGCCCTATCACAATGAGCAGTTCTTC. Translating it yields CSAGRLAPYHNEQFF. This rearrangement joins TRBV20-1 to TRBJ2-1, with D perhaps TRBD2 (6 bases). V was trimmed by 5 bases and J by 5 bases, leaving 19 bases between them. Germline CDR1 is DFQATT and CDR2 is SNEGSKA (reference sequence). The CDR3 runs 15 residues.

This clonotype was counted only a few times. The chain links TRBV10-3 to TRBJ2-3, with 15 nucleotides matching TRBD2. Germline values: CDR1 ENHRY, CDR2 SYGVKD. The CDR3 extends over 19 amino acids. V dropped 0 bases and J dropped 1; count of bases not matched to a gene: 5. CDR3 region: CAISESPGLAGGGTDTQYF. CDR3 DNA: TGTGCCATCAGTGAGTCTCCGGGACTAGCGGGGGGTGGCACAGATACGCAGTATTTT.

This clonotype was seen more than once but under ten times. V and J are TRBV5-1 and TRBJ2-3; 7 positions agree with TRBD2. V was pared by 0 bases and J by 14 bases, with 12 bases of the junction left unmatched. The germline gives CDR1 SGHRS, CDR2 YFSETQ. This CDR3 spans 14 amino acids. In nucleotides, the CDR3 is TGCGCCAGCAGCTTGGAAACTACTAGCGTCGGCAGGTATTTT. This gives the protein CASSLETTSVGRYF.

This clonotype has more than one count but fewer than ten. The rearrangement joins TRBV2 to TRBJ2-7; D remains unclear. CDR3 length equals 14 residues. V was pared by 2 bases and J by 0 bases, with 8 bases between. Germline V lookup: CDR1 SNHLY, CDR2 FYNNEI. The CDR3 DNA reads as TGTGCCAGCAGTGAACGACCGTACTCCTACGAGCAGTACTTC. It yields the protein CASSERPYSYEQYF.

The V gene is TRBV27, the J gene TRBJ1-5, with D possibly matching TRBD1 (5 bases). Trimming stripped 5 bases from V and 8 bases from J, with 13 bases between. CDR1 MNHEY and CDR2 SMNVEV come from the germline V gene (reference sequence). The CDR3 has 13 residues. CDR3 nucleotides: TGTGCCAGCAGTCCCCAGCGGGGGAAGCCCCAGCATTTT. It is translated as CASSPQRGKPQHF.

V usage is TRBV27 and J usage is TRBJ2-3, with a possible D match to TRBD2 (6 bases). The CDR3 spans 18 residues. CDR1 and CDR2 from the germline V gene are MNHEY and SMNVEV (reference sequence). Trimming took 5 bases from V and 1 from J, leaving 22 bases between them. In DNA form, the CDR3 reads TGTGCCAGCAGTCTCACGCCCGGGACTCAGGACGGCACAGATACGCAGTATTTT. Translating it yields CASSLTPGTQDGTDTQYF.

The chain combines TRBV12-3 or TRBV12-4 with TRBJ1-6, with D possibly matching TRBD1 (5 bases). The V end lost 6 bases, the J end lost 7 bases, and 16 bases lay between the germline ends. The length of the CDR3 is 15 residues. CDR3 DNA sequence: TGTGCCAGCAGCTCATCCGGGACGCGGAATTCACCCCTCCACTTT. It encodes CASSSSGTRNSPLHF.

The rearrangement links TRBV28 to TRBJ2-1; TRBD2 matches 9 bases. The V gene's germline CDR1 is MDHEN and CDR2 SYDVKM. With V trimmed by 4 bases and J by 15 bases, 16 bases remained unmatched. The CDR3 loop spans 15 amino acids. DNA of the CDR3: TGTGCCAGCAGTTCCCCCGGGACTAGCTACGGGGTTCGGTTCTTC. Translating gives CASSSPGTSYGVRFF.

CDR3 bases: TGTGCCAGCAGTTCTGCGGCTTACAATCAGCCCCAGCATTTT. It encodes CASSSAAYNQPQHF. This chain uses TRBV6-5 with TRBJ1-5; no reliable D call. The germline gives CDR1 MNHEY, CDR2 SVGAGI. V gave up 4 bases and J gave up 3 bases, with 10 bases separating them. CDR3 length equals 14 residues.

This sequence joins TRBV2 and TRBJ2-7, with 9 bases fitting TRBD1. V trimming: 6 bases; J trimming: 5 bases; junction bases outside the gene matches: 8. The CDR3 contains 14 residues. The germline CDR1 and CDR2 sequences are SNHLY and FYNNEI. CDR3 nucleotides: TGTGCCAGCAGGCCGGGACAGGGCATCAACGAGCAGTACTTC. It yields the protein CASRPGQGINEQYF.

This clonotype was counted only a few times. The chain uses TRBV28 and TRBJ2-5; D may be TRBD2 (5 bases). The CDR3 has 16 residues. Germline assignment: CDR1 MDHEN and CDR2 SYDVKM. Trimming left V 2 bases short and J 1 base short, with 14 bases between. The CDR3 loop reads CASSLVKDLIQETQYF. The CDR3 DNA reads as TGTGCCAGCAGTTTAGTCAAGGACTTAATCCAAGAGACCCAGTACTTC.

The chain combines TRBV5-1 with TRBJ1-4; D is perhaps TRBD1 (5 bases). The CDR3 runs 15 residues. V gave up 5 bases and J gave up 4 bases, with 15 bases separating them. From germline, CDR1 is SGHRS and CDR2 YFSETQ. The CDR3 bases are TGCGCCAGCAGGGTGGAGGGGAGAGTTAATGAAAAACTGTTTTTT. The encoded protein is CASRVEGRVNEKLFF.

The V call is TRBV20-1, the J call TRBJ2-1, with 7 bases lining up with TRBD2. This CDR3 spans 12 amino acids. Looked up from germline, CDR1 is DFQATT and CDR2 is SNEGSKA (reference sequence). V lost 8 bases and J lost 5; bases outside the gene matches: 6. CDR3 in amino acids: CSSQRGDNEQFF. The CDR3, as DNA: TGCAGTTCCCAGCGGGGAGACAATGAGCAGTTCTTC.

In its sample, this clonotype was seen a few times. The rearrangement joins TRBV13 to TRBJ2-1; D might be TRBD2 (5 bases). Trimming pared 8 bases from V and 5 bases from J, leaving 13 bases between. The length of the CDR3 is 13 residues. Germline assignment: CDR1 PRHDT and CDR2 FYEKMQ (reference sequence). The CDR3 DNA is TGTGCCAGCCGGACTCGAGGCAACAATGAGCAGTTCTTC. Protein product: CASRTRGNNEQFF.

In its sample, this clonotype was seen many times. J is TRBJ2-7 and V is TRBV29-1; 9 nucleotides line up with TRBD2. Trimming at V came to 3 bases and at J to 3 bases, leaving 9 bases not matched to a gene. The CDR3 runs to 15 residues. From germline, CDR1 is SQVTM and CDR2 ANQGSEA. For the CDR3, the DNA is TGCAGCGTTGATGTGGCTAGCGGGATCCACTACGAGCAGTACTTC. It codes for CSVDVASGIHYEQYF.

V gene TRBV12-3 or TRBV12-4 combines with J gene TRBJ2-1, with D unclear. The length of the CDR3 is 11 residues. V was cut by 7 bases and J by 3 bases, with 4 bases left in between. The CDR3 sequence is CASIHYNEQFF. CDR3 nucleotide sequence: TGTGCCAGCATCCACTACAATGAGCAGTTCTTC.

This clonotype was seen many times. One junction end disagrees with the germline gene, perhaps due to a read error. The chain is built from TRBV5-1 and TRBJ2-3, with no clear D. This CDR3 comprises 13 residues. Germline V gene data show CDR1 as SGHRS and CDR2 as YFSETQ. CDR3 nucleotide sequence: TGTGCCAGCAGCTTACCCAACACAGATACGCAGTATTTT. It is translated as CASSLPNTDTQYF. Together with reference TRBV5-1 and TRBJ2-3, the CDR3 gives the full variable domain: KAGVTQTPRYLIKTRGQQVTLSCSPISGHRSVSWYQQTPGQGLQFLFEYFSETQRNKGNFPGRFSGRQFSNSRSEMNVSTLELGDSALYLCASSLPNTDTQYFGPGTRLTVL.